This T cell receptor (beta chain) was profiled in a study of blood T cell repertoires in COVID-19. Study at large: Italy, Spain and the United States were the sources of the convalescent and acute COVID-19 samples. In each case, the material was cDNA or gDNA derived from T cells, B-cell-depleted T cells, or PBMCs.

In the authors' methods: From reference gene primer amplification, estimates of nucleated cell counts were derived. TCRdb's table, derived via immunoSEQ multiplex PCR, lists solely in-frame clones and lacks some. The V and J calls and clone size come from that table; D and trimming were worked out from the DNA. The table records 80,000 or so clones, around 88% of them present only once. The sample taken for sequencing was peripheral blood. This receptor was identified in a human donor in a cohort sampled during active COVID-19.

CDR3 in DNA: TGTGCCAGCAGCTTAGTACGCTCGGGAAGTACGCCCTACAATGAGCAGTTCTTC. This sequence encodes CASSLVRSGSTPYNEQFF. The chain employs TRBV7-9 and TRBJ2-1, with D perhaps matching TRBD2 (5 bases). Trimming removed 1 base from V and 2 bases from J, with 18 bases in between. CDR1 SEHNR and CDR2 FQNEAQ come from the germline V gene (reference sequence). This CDR3 has 18 residues.